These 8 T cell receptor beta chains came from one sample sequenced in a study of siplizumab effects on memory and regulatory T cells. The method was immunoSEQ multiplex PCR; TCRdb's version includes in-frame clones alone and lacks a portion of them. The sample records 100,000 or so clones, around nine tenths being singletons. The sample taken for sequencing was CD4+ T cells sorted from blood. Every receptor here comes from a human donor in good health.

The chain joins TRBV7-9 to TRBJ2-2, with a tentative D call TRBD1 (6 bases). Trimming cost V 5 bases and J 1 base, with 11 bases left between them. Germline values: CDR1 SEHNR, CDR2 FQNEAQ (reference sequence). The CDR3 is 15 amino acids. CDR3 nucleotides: TGTGCCAGCAGCCTCTGGACAGTGAACACCGGGGAGCTGTTTTTT. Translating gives CASSLWTVNTGELFF.

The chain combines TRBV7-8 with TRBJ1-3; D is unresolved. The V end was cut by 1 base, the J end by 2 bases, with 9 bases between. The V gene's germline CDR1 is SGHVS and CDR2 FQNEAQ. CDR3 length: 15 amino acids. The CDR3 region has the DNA TGTGCCAGCAGCTTAGGTGGATCCCCTGGAAACACCATATATTTT. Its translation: CASSLGGSPGNTIYF.

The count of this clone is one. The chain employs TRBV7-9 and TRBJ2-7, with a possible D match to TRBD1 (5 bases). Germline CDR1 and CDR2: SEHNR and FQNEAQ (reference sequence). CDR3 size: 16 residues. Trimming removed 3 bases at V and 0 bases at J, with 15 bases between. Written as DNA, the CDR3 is TGTGCCAGCAGCTTGTCGGCAGGGCAGGGCTCCTACGAGCAGTACTTC. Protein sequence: CASSLSAGQGSYEQYF.

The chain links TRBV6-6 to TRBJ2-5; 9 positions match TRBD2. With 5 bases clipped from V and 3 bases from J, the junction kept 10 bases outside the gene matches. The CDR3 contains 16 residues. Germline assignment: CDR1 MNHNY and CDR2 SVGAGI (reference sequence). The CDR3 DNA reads TGTGCCAGCAGTCCCCCCTCTAGCGGGGTGAAAGAGACCCAGTACTTC. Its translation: CASSPPSSGVKETQYF.

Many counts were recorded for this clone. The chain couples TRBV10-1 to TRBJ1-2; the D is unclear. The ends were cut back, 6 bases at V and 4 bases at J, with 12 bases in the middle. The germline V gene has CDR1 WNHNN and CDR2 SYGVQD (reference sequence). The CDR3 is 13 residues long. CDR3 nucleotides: TGCGCCAGCAGCTCGGACCCTTCCTATGGCTACACCTTC. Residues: CASSSDPSYGYTF.

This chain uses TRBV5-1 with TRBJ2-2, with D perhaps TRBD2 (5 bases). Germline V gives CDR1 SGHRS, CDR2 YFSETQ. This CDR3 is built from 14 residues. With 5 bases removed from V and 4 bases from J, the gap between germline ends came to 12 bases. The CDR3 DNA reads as TGCGCCAGCAGAATCGTAGGGAGCACCGGGGAGCTGTTTTTT. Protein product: CASRIVGSTGELFF.

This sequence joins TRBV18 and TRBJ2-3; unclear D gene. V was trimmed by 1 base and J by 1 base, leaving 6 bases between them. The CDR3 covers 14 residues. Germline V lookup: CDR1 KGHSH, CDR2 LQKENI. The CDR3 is CASSPRTGTDTQYF. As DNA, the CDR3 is TGTGCCAGCTCACCACGAACGGGCACAGATACGCAGTATTTT. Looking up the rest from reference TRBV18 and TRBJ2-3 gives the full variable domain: NAGVMQNPRHLVRRRGQEARLRCSPMKGHSHVYWYRQLPEEGLKFMVYLQKENIIDESGMPKERFSAEFPKEGPSILRIQQVVRGDSAAYFCASSPRTGTDTQYFGPGTRLTVL.

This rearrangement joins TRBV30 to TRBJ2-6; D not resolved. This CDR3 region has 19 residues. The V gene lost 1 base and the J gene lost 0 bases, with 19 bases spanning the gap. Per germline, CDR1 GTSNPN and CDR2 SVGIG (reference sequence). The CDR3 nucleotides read TGTGCCTGGAGTGCGATACGGTGGACGAAGAGCTCTGGGGCCAACGTCCTGACTTTC. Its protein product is CAWSAIRWTKSSGANVLTF.